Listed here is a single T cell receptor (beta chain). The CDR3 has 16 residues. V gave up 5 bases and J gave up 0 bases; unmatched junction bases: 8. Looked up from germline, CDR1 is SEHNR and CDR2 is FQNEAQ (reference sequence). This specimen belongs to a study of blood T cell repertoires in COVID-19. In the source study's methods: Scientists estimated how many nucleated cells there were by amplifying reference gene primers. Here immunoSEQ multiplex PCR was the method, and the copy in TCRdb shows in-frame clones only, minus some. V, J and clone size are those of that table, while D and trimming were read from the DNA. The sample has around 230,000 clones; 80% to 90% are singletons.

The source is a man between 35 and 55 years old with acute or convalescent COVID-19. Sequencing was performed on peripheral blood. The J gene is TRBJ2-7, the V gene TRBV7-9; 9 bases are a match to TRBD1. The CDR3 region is CASSTLTGGPSYEQYF. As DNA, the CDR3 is TGTGCCAGCAGCACTCTAACAGGGGGCCCCTCCTACGAGCAGTACTTC.